Listed below are T cell receptor beta chains from one sample, sequenced in a study of CD8 T cells in ankylosing spondylitis. MiXCR, applied by TCRdb to the 5' RACE reads, yields one record per CDR3 protein. The data show roughly 150,000 distinct CDR3 sequences, roughly a third seen once. The specimen sequenced was synovial fluid, either unsorted or a sorted T cell fraction (not recorded which). The origin of the receptors is a male donor with ankylosing spondylitis. Both conserved end residues are part of each CDR3.

v_gene: TRBV4-1
CDR3aa: CASSQEPQFSGANVLTF

v_gene: TRBV27
CDR3aa: CASSLGTSGTGTDTQYF

v_gene: TRBV6-2/TRBV6-3
CDR3aa: CASSSGWTEAFF

v_gene: TRBV11-1
CDR3aa: CASSTLVPGRQGTGELFF

v_gene: TRBV5-1
CDR3aa: CASSLIQGNTEAFF

v_gene: TRBV6-1
CDR3aa: CASKFLKRETQYF

v_gene: TRBV5-1
CDR3aa: CASSLLQGRHTEAFF

v_gene: TRBV12-3/TRBV12-4
CDR3aa: CASSPSGYSHAFF

v_gene: TRBV6-1
CDR3aa: CASSRTYNSGRSDEQFF

v_gene: TRBV4-2
CDR3aa: CASSQTGQAQDYGYTF

v_gene: TRBV15
CDR3aa: CATSKPGQGRSPLHF

v_gene: TRBV7-2
CDR3aa: CASSLVASLGGGYGNTF

v_gene: TRBV27
CDR3aa: CASSLRDHGTGELFF

v_gene: TRBV10-3
CDR3aa: CAISDTGEGGYGYTF

v_gene: TRBV6-5
CDR3aa: CASSYEGGYNEQFF

v_gene: TRBV7-8
CDR3aa: CASSLELGQGAHRTGELFF

v_gene: TRBV6-1
CDR3aa: CASSKNPHLGGELFF

v_gene: TRBV11-1
CDR3aa: CASSFGAPGTSGGGSYNEQFF

v_gene: TRBV18
CDR3aa: CASSPPHGQGYGYTF

v_gene: TRBV12-3/TRBV12-4
CDR3aa: CASSLKIRGPTGELFF

v_gene: TRBV7-3
CDR3aa: CASSLEPWDEQFF

v_gene: TRBV24-1
CDR3aa: CATSGAGGEYNEQFF

v_gene: TRBV7-8
CDR3aa: CASSLEAGSSYEQYF

v_gene: TRBV28
CDR3aa: CASSYPTGTVTYEQHF

v_gene: TRBV18
CDR3aa: CASSPATGAHEQYF

v_gene: TRBV7-3
CDR3aa: CASSRDRETEAFF

v_gene: TRBV7-2
CDR3aa: CASSSGQGKYTQYF

v_gene: TRBV2
CDR3aa: CASSESGFRSTEAFF

v_gene: TRBV2
CDR3aa: CASSELRLAGDGDTQYF

v_gene: TRBV6-1
CDR3aa: CASSATTSGGSYEQYF

v_gene: TRBV10-3
CDR3aa: CAMLKDGNTEAFF

v_gene: TRBV28
CDR3aa: CASNKSGLEETQYF

v_gene: TRBV18
CDR3aa: CASSPGTEGDTIYF

v_gene: TRBV20-1
CDR3aa: CSARDTDRGDTGELFF

v_gene: TRBV9
CDR3aa: CASSKGAQTEAFF

v_gene: TRBV12-3/TRBV12-4
CDR3aa: CASSKPTQGTDTQYF

v_gene: TRBV5-5
CDR3aa: CASSFSSGAGELFF

v_gene: TRBV5-1
CDR3aa: CASTPLATYNEQFF

v_gene: TRBV7-9
CDR3aa: CASSSQTGEGGYTF

v_gene: TRBV7-8
CDR3aa: CASSSRISGANVLTF

v_gene: TRBV4-1
CDR3aa: CASSLIHRVNTEAFF

v_gene: TRBV29-1
CDR3aa: CSGGSQTYGYTF

v_gene: TRBV15
CDR3aa: CATSRETILAREQFF

v_gene: TRBV4-1
CDR3aa: CASSRYQVGEGTGELFF

v_gene: TRBV6-2/TRBV6-3
CDR3aa: CASSTARTSGRDEQYF

v_gene: TRBV7-2
CDR3aa: CASSSITGGETQYF

v_gene: TRBV13
CDR3aa: CASSLGGQVNYGYTF